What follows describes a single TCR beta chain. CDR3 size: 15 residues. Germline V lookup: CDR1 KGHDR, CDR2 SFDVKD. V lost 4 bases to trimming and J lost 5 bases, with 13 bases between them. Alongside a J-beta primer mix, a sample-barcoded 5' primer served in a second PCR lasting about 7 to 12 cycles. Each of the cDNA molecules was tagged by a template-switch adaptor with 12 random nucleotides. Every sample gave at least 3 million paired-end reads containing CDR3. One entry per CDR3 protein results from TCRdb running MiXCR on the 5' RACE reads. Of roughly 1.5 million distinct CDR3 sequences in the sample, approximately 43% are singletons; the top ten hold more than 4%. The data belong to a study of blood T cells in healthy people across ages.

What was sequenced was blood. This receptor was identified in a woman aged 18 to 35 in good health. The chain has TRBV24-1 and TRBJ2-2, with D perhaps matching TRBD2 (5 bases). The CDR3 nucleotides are TGTGCCACCAGTGACATCACTAGGACGACCGGGGAGCTGTTTTTT. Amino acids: CATSDITRTTGELFF.